A single TCR beta chain is shown here with its context. Its antigen is as yet unknown. Trimming removed 0 bases at V and 3 bases at J, with 21 bases between. CDR3 length: 19 amino acids. The germline V gene has CDR1 MGHRA and CDR2 YSYEKL. A second PCR, run for about 7 to 12 cycles, used a sample-barcoded 5' primer plus a J-beta primer mix. Sequencing yielded, for each sample, at least 3 million paired-end reads carrying CDR3. A single record per CDR3 protein comes from TCRdb applying MiXCR to the 5' RACE reads. The table lists about a million distinct CDR3 sequences, roughly half of them singletons. This entry belongs to a study of blood T cells in healthy people across ages. Study results and limitations: Those diversity estimates obtained from one million T cells were thought to be underestimates. Naive and antigen-experienced cells could not be conclusively compared, given unsorted PBMCs. Lack of knowledge of donor CMV status possibly confounded expanded clonotype changes.

The sequence derives from a woman aged 55-69 years in good health. Source material: blood. The chain links TRBV4-1 to TRBJ1-5, with D uncertain. The CDR3 sequence: CASSQDRVRSGGLNQPQHF. CDR3 DNA: TGCGCCAGCAGCCAAGATCGGGTGAGGTCTGGAGGGCTCAATCAGCCCCAGCATTTT.